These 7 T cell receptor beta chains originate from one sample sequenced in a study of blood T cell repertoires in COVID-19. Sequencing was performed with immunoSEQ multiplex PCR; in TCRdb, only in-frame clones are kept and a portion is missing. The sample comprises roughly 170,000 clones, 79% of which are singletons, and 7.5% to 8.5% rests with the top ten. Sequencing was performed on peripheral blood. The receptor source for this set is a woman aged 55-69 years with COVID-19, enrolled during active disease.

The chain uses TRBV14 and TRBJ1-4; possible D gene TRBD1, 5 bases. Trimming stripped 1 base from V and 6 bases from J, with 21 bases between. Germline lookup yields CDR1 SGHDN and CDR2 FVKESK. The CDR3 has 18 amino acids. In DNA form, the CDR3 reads TGTGCCAGCAGCCAAGCCCTTTGGGGCAGGGTAAAGGATGAAAAACTGTTTTTT. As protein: CASSQALWGRVKDEKLFF.

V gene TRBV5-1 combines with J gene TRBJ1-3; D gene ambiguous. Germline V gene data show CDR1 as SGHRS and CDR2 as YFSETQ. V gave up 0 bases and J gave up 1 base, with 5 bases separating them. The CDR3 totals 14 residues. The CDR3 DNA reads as TGCGCCAGCAGCTTGGGGCAATCTGGAAACACCATATATTTT. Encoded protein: CASSLGQSGNTIYF. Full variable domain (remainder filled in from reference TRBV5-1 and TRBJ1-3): KAGVTQTPRYLIKTRGQQVTLSCSPISGHRSVSWYQQTPGQGLQFLFEYFSETQRNKGNFPGRFSGRQFSNSRSEMNVSTLELGDSALYLCASSLGQSGNTIYFGEGSWLTVV.

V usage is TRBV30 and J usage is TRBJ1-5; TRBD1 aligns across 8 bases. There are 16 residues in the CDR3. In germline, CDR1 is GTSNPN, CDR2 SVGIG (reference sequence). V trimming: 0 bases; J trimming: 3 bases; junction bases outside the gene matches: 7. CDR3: CAWSVRGRGNNQPQHF. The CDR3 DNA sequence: TGTGCCTGGAGTGTCAGGGGGCGAGGGAACAATCAGCCCCAGCATTTT.

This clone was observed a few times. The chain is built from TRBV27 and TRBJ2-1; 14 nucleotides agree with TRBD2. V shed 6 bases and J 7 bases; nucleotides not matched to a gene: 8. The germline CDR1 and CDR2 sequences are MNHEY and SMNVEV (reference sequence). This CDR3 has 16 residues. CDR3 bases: TGTGCCAGCAGCCGAGTCGGGACTAGCGGGAGTAATGAGCAGTTCTTC. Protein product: CASSRVGTSGSNEQFF.

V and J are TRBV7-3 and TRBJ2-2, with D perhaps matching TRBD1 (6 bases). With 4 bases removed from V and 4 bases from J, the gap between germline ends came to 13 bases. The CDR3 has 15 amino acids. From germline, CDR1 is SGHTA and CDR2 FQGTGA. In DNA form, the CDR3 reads TGTGCCAGCAGCTCACAGGGTCTAGGCACCGGGGAGCTGTTTTTT. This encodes CASSSQGLGTGELFF.

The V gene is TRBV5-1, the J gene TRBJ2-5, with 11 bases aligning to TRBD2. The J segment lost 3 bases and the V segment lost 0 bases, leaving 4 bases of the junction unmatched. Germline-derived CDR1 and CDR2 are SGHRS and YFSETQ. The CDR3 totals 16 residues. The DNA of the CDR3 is TGCGCCAGCAGCTTGGTACTAGCGGGAGTGAAAGAGACCCAGTACTTC. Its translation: CASSLVLAGVKETQYF.

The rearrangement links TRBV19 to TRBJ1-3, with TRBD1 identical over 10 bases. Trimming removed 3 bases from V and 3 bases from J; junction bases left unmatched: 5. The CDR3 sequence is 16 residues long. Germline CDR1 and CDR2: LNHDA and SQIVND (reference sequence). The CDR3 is CASSIRDRGLGNTIYF. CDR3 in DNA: TGTGCCAGTAGTATTCGTGACAGGGGGCTTGGAAACACCATATATTTT. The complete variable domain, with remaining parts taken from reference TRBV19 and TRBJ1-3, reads DGGITQSPKYLFRKEGQNVTLSCEQNLNHDAMYWYRQDPGQGLRLIYYSQIVNDFQKGDIAEGYSVSREKKESFPLTVTSAQKNPTAFYLCASSIRDRGLGNTIYFGEGSWLTVV.